A selection of T cell receptor beta chains follows, all from one sample in a study of OX40 agonist ivuxolimab in advanced cancers. Repertoires were generated with immunoSEQ multiplex PCR, while TCRdb's copy carries only in-frame clones and drops some. The sample lists about 96,000 clones; under 85% were seen once. The specimen comprised CD4+ or CD8+ T cells sorted from blood, sampled in a trial of the OX40 agonist ivuxolimab. These receptors were collected from an adult with an advanced solid tumor such as melanoma, head and neck, liver or kidney cancer. The CDR3 runs from the conserved cysteine through the conserved F or W. D genes are given only for firm matches. Some rows mark clone size as missing; the rest say once, few, many or name a class of expanded clone.

clone_size	d_call	j_call	v_call	cdr3_aa	cdr3_nt
.	.	TRBJ1-1	TRBV12-5	CASGQIWAGNTEAFF	TGTGCTAGTGGTCAAATATGGGCAGGGAACACTGAAGCTTTCTTT
.	TRBD2	TRBJ2-7	TRBV7-9	CASSSNLAGGVYEQYF	TGTGCCAGCAGCTCGAATTTAGCGGGAGGGGTATACGAGCAGTACTTC
few	.	TRBJ2-7	TRBV5-6	CASSLAGSYEQYF	TGTGCCAGCAGCTTAGCGGGCTCCTACGAGCAGTACTTC
.	.	TRBJ2-6	TRBV14	CASSRLPPGPSVRANVLTF	TGTGCCAGCAGCCGCCTTCCACCGGGACCCTCGGTTCGGGCCAACGTCCTGACTTTC
once	.	TRBJ2-7	TRBV5-6	CASSPLAENYEQYF	TGTGCCAGCAGTCCACTAGCCGAGAACTACGAGCAGTACTTC
.	.	TRBJ2-1	TRBV29-1	CSVDRHSSYNEQFF	TGCAGCGTTGATAGGCATAGCTCCTACAATGAGCAGTTCTTC
once	TRBD2	TRBJ2-1	TRBV6-6	CASRKTAGGAYNEQFF	TGTGCCAGCAGAAAAACGGCGGGAGGCGCCTACAATGAGCAGTTCTTC
.	TRBD2	TRBJ2-2	TRBV6-6	CASRTGGTGELFF	TGTGCCAGCAGGACGGGGGGCACCGGGGAGCTGTTTTTT
.	.	TRBJ2-6	TRBV25-1	CATGGRDSGANVLTF	TGTGCCACCGGGGGCAGGGACTCTGGGGCCAACGTCCTGACTTTC
.	.	TRBJ1-1	TRBV4-3	CASSQTENTEAFF	TGCGCCAGCAGCCAGACAGAGAACACTGAAGCTTTCTTT
.	.	TRBJ2-1	TRBV7-9	CASSLGPISYNEQFF	TGTGCCAGCAGCTTAGGGCCGATCTCCTACAATGAGCAGTTCTTC
.	.	TRBJ1-1	TRBV14	CASSHPGRMTEAFF	TGTGCCAGCAGCCACCCGGGACGTATGACTGAAGCTTTCTTT
.	TRBD1	TRBJ2-7	TRBV6-6	CASSTRDRGWAWEQYF	TGTGCCAGCAGTACCCGGGACAGGGGGTGGGCGTGGGAGCAGTACTTC
.	TRBD1	TRBJ1-5	TRBV2	CASSGDRGNQPQHF	TGTGCCAGCAGTGGGGACAGGGGCAATCAGCCCCAGCATTTT
.	TRBD1	TRBJ2-7	TRBV7-9	CASRQKNGQGGQYF	TGTGCCAGCAGGCAAAAGAACGGACAGGGAGGGCAGTACTTC
.	.	TRBJ1-1	TRBV6-5	CASSSPPNTEAFF	TGTGCCAGCAGTTCCCCCCCGAACACTGAAGCTTTCTTT
.	.	TRBJ2-7	TRBV7-2	CASSRQHGAYEQYF	TGTGCCAGCAGCCGTCAACACGGGGCCTACGAGCAGTACTTC
medium-sized	.	TRBJ1-5	TRBV10-3	CAISGGGKGQPQHF	TGTGCCATCAGTGGAGGCGGGAAAGGTCAGCCCCAGCATTTT
.	.	TRBJ2-3	TRBV7-9	CASSLAQDTQYF	TGTGCCAGCAGCTTAGCTCAGGATACGCAGTATTTT
few	TRBD1	TRBJ1-1	TRBV5-6	CASSLTGGAGTEAFF	TGTGCCAGCAGCCTGACAGGGGGCGCGGGGACTGAAGCTTTCTTT
.	.	TRBJ2-1	TRBV5-6	CASSLPLGNEQFF	TGTGCCAGCAGCTTGCCCCTCGGGAATGAGCAGTTCTTC
once	.	TRBJ2-7	TRBV2	CASSTGYEQYF	TGTGCCAGCAGCACAGGCTACGAGCAGTACTTC
.	.	TRBJ2-3	TRBV6-5	CASTPLSSTDTQYF	TGTGCCAGCACCCCTCTGTCTAGCACAGATACGCAGTATTTT
.	.	TRBJ2-1	TRBV2	CASSTDSNEQFF	TGTGCCAGCAGTACCGACAGCAATGAGCAGTTCTTC